These T cell receptor beta chains were read from a single sample in a study of blood T cell repertoires in COVID-19. TCRdb keeps only in-frame clones here, not all; method: immunoSEQ multiplex PCR. The sample includes about 130,000 clones, roughly 90% of them seen just once. Specimen: peripheral blood. These receptors all come from a man in his fifties or sixties with COVID-19, enrolled during active disease. The CDR3 runs from the conserved cysteine through the conserved F or W. Fields, in order: clone size, J gene, D gene, V gene, CDR3 protein, CDR3 DNA. The D gene is left open where the match is weak. Where a row states a size, it is once, few, many or the class of an expanded clone; other rows omit it.

size: once; J: TRBJ2-3; D: TRBD2; V: TRBV5-5; CDR3: CASSLAGSGGGSDTQYF; DNA: TGTGCCAGCAGCTTGGCCGGTAGCGGGGGAGGTTCAGATACGCAGTATTTT
size: NA; J: TRBJ2-5; D: TRBD1; V: TRBV5-1; CDR3: CASSLVGDREETQYF; DNA: TGCGCCAGCAGCTTGGTAGGGGACAGGGAAGAGACCCAGTACTTC
size: NA; J: TRBJ2-1; D: NA; V: TRBV5-4; CDR3: CASSFMGSSYNEQFF; DNA: TGTGCCAGCAGCTTTATGGGGAGCTCCTACAATGAGCAGTTCTTC
size: NA; J: TRBJ2-2; D: TRBD2; V: TRBV5-4; CDR3: CASSAGLAGTGELFF; DNA: TGTGCCAGCAGCGCCGGACTAGCGGGGACCGGGGAGCTGTTTTTT
size: NA; J: TRBJ1-4; D: NA; V: TRBV19; CDR3: CASSIQGPNEKLFF; DNA: TGTGCCAGTAGTATACAGGGGCCTAATGAAAAACTGTTTTTT
size: NA; J: TRBJ1-2; D: TRBD1; V: TRBV4-1; CDR3: CASSLTGSGYTF; DNA: TGCGCCAGCAGCCTGACAGGGTCTGGCTACACCTTC
size: NA; J: TRBJ1-2; D: NA; V: TRBV7-2; CDR3: CASSLSTADYGYTF; DNA: TGTGCCAGCAGCTTATCGACAGCTGACTATGGCTACACCTTC
size: NA; J: TRBJ2-5; D: TRBD1; V: TRBV7-9; CDR3: CASSFGTEQETQYF; DNA: TGTGCCAGCAGCTTCGGGACAGAACAAGAGACCCAGTACTTC
size: NA; J: TRBJ2-1; D: TRBD2; V: TRBV6-5; CDR3: CASSSARGGADEQFF; DNA: TGTGCCAGCAGTTCCGCCCGCGGGGGGGCCGATGAGCAGTTCTTC
size: NA; J: TRBJ2-2; D: TRBD1; V: TRBV25-1; CDR3: CASGETGFTGELFF; DNA: TGTGCCAGCGGAGAGACAGGGTTCACCGGGGAGCTGTTTTTT
size: NA; J: TRBJ1-4; D: TRBD1; V: TRBV27; CDR3: CASSLDRAGEKLFF; DNA: TGTGCCAGCAGTTTAGACAGGGCGGGTGAAAAACTGTTTTTT
size: NA; J: TRBJ2-7; D: NA; V: TRBV7-2; CDR3: CASSLGVGRGYEQYF; DNA: TGTGCCAGCAGCTTAGGTGTAGGCAGGGGATACGAGCAGTACTTC
size: NA; J: TRBJ2-5; D: TRBD2; V: TRBV7-2; CDR3: CASSTRGGGETQYF; DNA: TGTGCCAGCAGCACGCGGGGGGGCGGGGAGACCCAGTACTTC
size: NA; J: TRBJ1-1; D: NA; V: TRBV4-1; CDR3: CASSQDLPGVGTEAFF; DNA: TGCGCCAGCAGCCAAGATCTCCCAGGGGTAGGCACTGAAGCTTTCTTT
size: NA; J: TRBJ2-1; D: TRBD2; V: TRBV5-1; CDR3: CASSWARTSGGEDEQFF; DNA: TGCGCCAGCAGCTGGGCCCGGACTAGCGGGGGGGAAGATGAGCAGTTCTTC
size: NA; J: TRBJ1-5; D: TRBD1; V: TRBV6-5; CDR3: CASSQGGDQPQHF; DNA: TGTGCCAGCAGTCAGGGGGGCGACCAGCCCCAGCATTTT
size: once; J: TRBJ1-1; D: NA; V: TRBV6-2/TRBV6-3; CDR3: CASSYRTGLDTEAFF; DNA: TGTGCCAGCAGTTACCGTACAGGGTTGGACACTGAAGCTTTCTTT
size: NA; J: TRBJ1-1; D: TRBD1; V: TRBV6-5; CDR3: CASNDRVNTEAFF; DNA: TGTGCCAGTAACGACAGGGTGAACACTGAAGCTTTCTTT
size: NA; J: TRBJ2-5; D: NA; V: TRBV5-1; CDR3: CASSRRLQETQYF; DNA: TGCGCCAGCAGCAGGCGGCTCCAAGAGACCCAGTACTTC
size: NA; J: TRBJ1-3; D: NA; V: TRBV6-5; CDR3: CASSFSPRNTIYF; DNA: TGTGCCAGCAGTTTTTCGCCCCGGAACACCATATATTTT
size: NA; J: TRBJ1-2; D: NA; V: TRBV27; CDR3: CASSLSTGVRGYTF; DNA: TGTGCCAGCAGTTTATCTACCGGGGTCCGGGGCTACACCTTC
size: few; J: TRBJ2-7; D: NA; V: TRBV9; CDR3: CASSVGVGQRPYEQYF; DNA: TGTGCCAGCAGCGTAGGAGTCGGACAGAGACCCTACGAGCAGTACTTC
size: NA; J: TRBJ1-2; D: NA; V: TRBV28; CDR3: CASSLGGQGRYGYTF; DNA: TGTGCCAGCAGTTTGGGGGGGCAGGGGCGCTATGGCTACACCTTC
size: NA; J: TRBJ1-1; D: NA; V: TRBV7-8; CDR3: CASSSIDGGDTEAFF; DNA: TGTGCCAGCAGCTCGATAGATGGGGGGGACACTGAAGCTTTCTTT
size: NA; J: TRBJ1-2; D: TRBD1; V: TRBV7-2; CDR3: CASSSDRVWYGYTF; DNA: TGTGCCAGCAGCTCGGACAGGGTATGGTATGGCTACACCTTC
size: few; J: TRBJ1-2; D: TRBD1; V: TRBV24-1; CDR3: CAIGTDPYGYTF; DNA: TGTGCCATCGGGACAGACCCCTATGGCTACACCTTC
size: once; J: TRBJ1-5; D: TRBD1; V: TRBV5-8; CDR3: CASSLKDRGGSNQPQHF; DNA: TGTGCCAGCAGCTTGAAGGACAGGGGGGGATCCAATCAGCCCCAGCATTTT
size: few; J: TRBJ2-2; D: TRBD2; V: TRBV7-3; CDR3: CASSLTRAGVAGQLFF; DNA: TGTGCCAGCAGCTTAACGCGTGCGGGGGTGGCGGGGCAGCTGTTTTTT
size: NA; J: TRBJ1-2; D: TRBD1; V: TRBV5-4; CDR3: CASSTTGTGLSYGYTF; DNA: TGTGCCAGCAGCACCACCGGGACAGGTCTTTCCTATGGCTACACCTTC
size: NA; J: TRBJ1-2; D: TRBD1; V: TRBV6-6; CDR3: CASGAGGYYGYTF; DNA: TGTGCCAGCGGGGCAGGGGGGTACTATGGCTACACCTTC
size: NA; J: TRBJ2-1; D: TRBD1; V: TRBV4-3; CDR3: CASSQDSTGGFYNEQFF; DNA: TGCGCCAGCAGCCAAGACTCGACAGGGGGATTCTACAATGAGCAGTTCTTC
size: NA; J: TRBJ1-2; D: NA; V: TRBV19; CDR3: CASSRGQPANYGYTF; DNA: TGTGCCAGTAGTCGTGGACAGCCCGCTAACTATGGCTACACCTTC
size: NA; J: TRBJ2-7; D: TRBD1; V: TRBV5-1; CDR3: CASSLRTGFEQYF; DNA: TGCGCCAGCAGCTTACGGACAGGGTTCGAGCAGTACTTC
size: NA; J: TRBJ1-3; D: NA; V: TRBV12-3/TRBV12-4; CDR3: CASSFEAGNTIYF; DNA: TGTGCCAGCAGTTTCGAGGCTGGAAACACCATATATTTT
size: once; J: TRBJ1-1; D: TRBD1; V: TRBV28; CDR3: CASSPPTGKNTEAFF; DNA: TGTGCCAGCAGTCCCCCGACAGGGAAGAACACTGAAGCTTTCTTT
size: NA; J: TRBJ1-1; D: NA; V: TRBV28; CDR3: CASSPVVARNTEAFF; DNA: TGTGCCAGCAGTCCCGTAGTAGCGAGAAACACTGAAGCTTTCTTT
size: NA; J: TRBJ1-5; D: NA; V: TRBV4-1; CDR3: CASSREGGGGMLVNQPQHF; DNA: TGCGCCAGCAGCCGAGAGGGGGGAGGCGGAATGCTTGTCAATCAGCCCCAGCATTTT
size: NA; J: TRBJ2-7; D: NA; V: TRBV10-3; CDR3: CAISEEAAYEQYF; DNA: TGTGCCATCAGTGAAGAGGCAGCCTACGAGCAGTACTTC
size: NA; J: TRBJ1-2; D: NA; V: TRBV5-4; CDR3: CASSHANREHGYTF; DNA: TGTGCCAGCAGCCATGCGAACAGGGAACATGGCTACACCTTC
size: NA; J: TRBJ1-2; D: NA; V: TRBV5-1; CDR3: CASSSSVSYGYTF; DNA: TGCGCCAGCAGCTCCAGTGTATCATATGGCTACACCTTC
size: NA; J: TRBJ1-5; D: NA; V: TRBV27; CDR3: CASKKGGQPQHF; DNA: TGTGCCAGCAAAAAGGGAGGTCAGCCCCAGCATTTT
size: NA; J: TRBJ2-1; D: TRBD2; V: TRBV24-1; CDR3: CATSRAGAPSTIF; DNA: TGTGCCACCTCTCGAGCGGGGGCCCCCTCAACGATCTTC
size: NA; J: TRBJ1-4; D: TRBD1; V: TRBV30; CDR3: CAWSRGREGEKLFF; DNA: TGTGCCTGGTCTAGGGGGCGGGAAGGTGAAAAACTGTTTTTT
size: NA; J: TRBJ2-2; D: TRBD1; V: TRBV4-2; CDR3: CASSSGTGETGELFF; DNA: TGTGCCAGCAGCTCTGGGACAGGGGAGACCGGGGAGCTGTTTTTT
size: NA; J: TRBJ1-2; D: TRBD1; V: TRBV5-5; CDR3: CASSLIPTGTGTNYGYTF; DNA: TGTGCCAGCAGCTTAATCCCTACCGGGACAGGGACAAACTATGGCTACACCTTC
size: NA; J: TRBJ1-1; D: NA; V: TRBV4-1; CDR3: CASSPQSSTEAFF; DNA: TGCGCCAGCAGCCCCCAGTCCAGCACTGAAGCTTTCTTT
size: NA; J: TRBJ2-7; D: NA; V: TRBV7-6; CDR3: CASSSVQEEQYF; DNA: TGTGCCAGCAGCTCAGTACAGGAAGAGCAGTACTTC
size: NA; J: TRBJ2-3; D: NA; V: TRBV28; CDR3: CASSFVQTDTQYF; DNA: TGTGCCAGCAGTTTTGTCCAGACAGATACGCAGTATTTT